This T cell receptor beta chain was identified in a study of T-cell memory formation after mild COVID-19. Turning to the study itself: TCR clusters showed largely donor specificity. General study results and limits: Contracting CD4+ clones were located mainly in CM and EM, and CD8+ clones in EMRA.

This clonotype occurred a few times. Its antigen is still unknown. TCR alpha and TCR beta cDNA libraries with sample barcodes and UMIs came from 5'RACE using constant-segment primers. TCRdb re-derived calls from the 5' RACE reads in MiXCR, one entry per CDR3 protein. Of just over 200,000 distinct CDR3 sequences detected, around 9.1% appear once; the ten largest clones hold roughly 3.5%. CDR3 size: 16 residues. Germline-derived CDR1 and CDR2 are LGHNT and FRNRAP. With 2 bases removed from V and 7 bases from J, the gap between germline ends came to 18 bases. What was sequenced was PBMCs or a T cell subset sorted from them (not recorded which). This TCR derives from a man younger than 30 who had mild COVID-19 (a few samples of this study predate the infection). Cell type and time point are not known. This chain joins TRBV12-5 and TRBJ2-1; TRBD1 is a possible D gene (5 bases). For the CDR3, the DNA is TGTGCTAGTGGTTTGTATCGGCAGGGTGGTATTAATGAGCAGTTCTTC. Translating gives CASGLYRQGGINEQFF. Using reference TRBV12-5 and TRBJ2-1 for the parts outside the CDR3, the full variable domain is DARVTQTPRHKVTEMGQEVTMRCQPILGHNTVFWYRQTMMQGLELLAYFRNRAPLDDSGMPKDRFSAEMPDATLATLKIQPSEPRDSAVYFCASGLYRQGGINEQFFGPGTRLTVL.